The rows below give T cell receptor beta chains drawn from one sample of a study of breast tumors, draining lymph nodes, adjacent tissues. TCRdb ran MiXCR on the multiplex PCR reads and lists one entry per CDR3 protein. Found here are 200,000 to 300,000 distinct CDR3 sequences, 30% of them singletons; the top ten hold roughly 1.1%. Sequenced input: axillary lymph node tissue. These receptors were obtained from a female donor with breast cancer. Some clones in this sample may be carry-over from other donors' samples. Both conserved end residues are trimmed from each CDR3.

CDR3: ATSLWQETQY; V: TRBV15; J: TRBJ2-5
CDR3: ASEGVYSNQPQH; V: TRBV6-1; J: TRBJ1-5
CDR3: ASSSGQIPF; V: TRBV11-2; J: TRBJ2-1
CDR3: ASSRSRIAGETGEF; V: TRBV7-9; J: TRBJ2-1
CDR3: ASSIGAGNQPQH; V: TRBV19; J: TRBJ1-5
CDR3: ASSLRMAGTGELF; V: TRBV5-4; J: TRBJ2-2
CDR3: ARGTEHRGELF; V: TRBV19; J: TRBJ2-2
CDR3: ASVGGRSPTGGLF; V: TRBV7-2; J: TRBJ2-2
CDR3: ASSLLSAGGVIDSPLH; V: TRBV7-8; J: TRBJ1-6
CDR3: ASSLQQGTEAF; V: TRBV7-6; J: TRBJ1-1
CDR3: ASSLGTAKETQY; V: TRBV18; J: TRBJ2-5
CDR3: ASSYSGTANTEAF; V: TRBV6-5; J: TRBJ1-1
CDR3: ASSLFPALAGEDGELF; V: TRBV7-3; J: TRBJ2-2
CDR3: ATHISGRPYNEQF; V: TRBV27; J: TRBJ2-1
CDR3: ASSSRDREVDTQY; V: TRBV11-3; J: TRBJ2-3
CDR3: ASSRGKSGTGELF; V: TRBV6-5; J: TRBJ2-2
CDR3: ASSVGLVFTGELF; V: TRBV2; J: TRBJ2-2
CDR3: AWAFSSVGYEQY; V: TRBV30; J: TRBJ2-7
CDR3: ASSFRHLSNQPQH; V: TRBV7-8; J: TRBJ1-5
CDR3: ASGPGTGFNEQF; V: TRBV12-3/TRBV12-4; J: TRBJ2-1
CDR3: ASSEALSGRVVETQY; V: TRBV2; J: TRBJ2-5
CDR3: ASSLLQTTDSYEQY; V: TRBV7-6; J: TRBJ2-7
CDR3: ASSQAQGPLGYNEQF; V: TRBV11-2; J: TRBJ2-1
CDR3: ASSFGGTNTGELF; V: TRBV10-2; J: TRBJ2-2
CDR3: ASSESGRGEQY; V: TRBV10-1; J: TRBJ2-7
CDR3: ASSFPGIGQPQH; V: TRBV7-2; J: TRBJ1-5
CDR3: AITPTGISGANVLT; V: TRBV10-3; J: TRBJ2-6
CDR3: ASSPGTSGSIYNEQF; V: TRBV5-1; J: TRBJ2-1
CDR3: ASSSGVRWSDEH; V: TRBV19; J: TRBJ1-5
CDR3: ASSFPDSYNEQF; V: TRBV12-3/TRBV12-4; J: TRBJ2-1
CDR3: MTTGAGEKLF; V: TRBV20-1; J: TRBJ1-4
CDR3: ASSQAPSRTSGTDTQY; V: TRBV4-2; J: TRBJ2-3
CDR3: ASSLGTTGTDTQY; V: TRBV9; J: TRBJ2-3
CDR3: ASSSTSPGTSGNYEQY; V: TRBV25-1; J: TRBJ2-7
CDR3: SASPNQETQY; V: TRBV20-1; J: TRBJ2-5
CDR3: ASGTPLVSGNTIY; V: TRBV7-8; J: TRBJ1-3
CDR3: AWSDPPAANYGYT; V: TRBV30; J: TRBJ1-2
CDR3: ATSSLVRQGTNQPQH; V: TRBV15; J: TRBJ1-5
CDR3: AWSQGGDQPQH; V: TRBV30; J: TRBJ1-5
CDR3: ASSVGASGIFETQY; V: TRBV9; J: TRBJ2-5
CDR3: SAPRDSPSNQPQH; V: TRBV20-1; J: TRBJ1-5
CDR3: ASSYTGVQF; V: TRBV6-5; J: TRBJ2-1
CDR3: ASSQISGVYNEQF; V: TRBV3-1; J: TRBJ2-1
CDR3: ASSPGTSGRAGYNEQF; V: TRBV11-3; J: TRBJ2-1
CDR3: ASSSRDRFEQY; V: TRBV11-2; J: TRBJ2-7
CDR3: ASGQGGASNQPQH; V: TRBV3-1; J: TRBJ1-5
CDR3: ASSLGGAYGYT; V: TRBV5-4; J: TRBJ1-2
CDR3: ASSLWGGHSTGELF; V: TRBV27; J: TRBJ2-2